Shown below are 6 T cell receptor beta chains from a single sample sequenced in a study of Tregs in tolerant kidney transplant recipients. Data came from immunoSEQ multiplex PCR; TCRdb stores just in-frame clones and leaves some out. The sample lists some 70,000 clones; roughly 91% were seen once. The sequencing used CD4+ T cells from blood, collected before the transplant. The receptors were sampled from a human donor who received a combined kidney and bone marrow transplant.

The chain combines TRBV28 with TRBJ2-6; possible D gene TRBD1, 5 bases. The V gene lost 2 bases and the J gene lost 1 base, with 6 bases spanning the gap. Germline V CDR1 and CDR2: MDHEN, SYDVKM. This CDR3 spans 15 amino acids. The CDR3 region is CASSLAGSGANVLTF. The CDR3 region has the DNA TGTGCCAGCAGTTTAGCAGGGTCTGGGGCCAACGTCCTGACTTTC.

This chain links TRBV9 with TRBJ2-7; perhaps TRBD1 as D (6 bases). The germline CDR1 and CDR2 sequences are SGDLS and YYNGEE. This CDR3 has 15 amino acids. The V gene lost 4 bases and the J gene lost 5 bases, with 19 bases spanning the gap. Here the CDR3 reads CASSPLGQGWNEQYF. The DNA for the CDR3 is TGTGCCAGCAGCCCCCTCGGGCAGGGGTGGAACGAGCAGTACTTC.

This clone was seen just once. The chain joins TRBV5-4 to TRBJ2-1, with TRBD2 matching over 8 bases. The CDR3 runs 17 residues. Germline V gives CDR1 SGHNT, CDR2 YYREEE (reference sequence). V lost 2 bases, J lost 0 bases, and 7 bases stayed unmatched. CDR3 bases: TGTGCCAGCAGCTTTGGGACTAGGACGAGCTCCTACAATGAGCAGTTCTTC. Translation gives CASSFGTRTSSYNEQFF. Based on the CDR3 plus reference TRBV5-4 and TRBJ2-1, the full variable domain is ETGVTQSPTHLIKTRGQQVTLRCSSQSGHNTVSWYQQALGQGPQFIFQYYREEENGRGNFPPRFSGLQFPNYSSELNVNALELDDSALYLCASSFGTRTSSYNEQFFGPGTRLTVL.

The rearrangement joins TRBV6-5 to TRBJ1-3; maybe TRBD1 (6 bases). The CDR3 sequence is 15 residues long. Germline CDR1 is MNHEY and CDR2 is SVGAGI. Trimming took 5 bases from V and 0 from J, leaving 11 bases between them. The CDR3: CASSRGQLSGNTIYF. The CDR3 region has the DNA TGTGCCAGCAGTAGAGGACAGCTCTCTGGAAACACCATATATTTT.

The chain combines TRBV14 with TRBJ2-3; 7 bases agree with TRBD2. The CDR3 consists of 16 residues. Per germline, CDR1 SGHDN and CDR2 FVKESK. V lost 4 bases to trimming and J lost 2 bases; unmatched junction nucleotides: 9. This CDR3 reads CASSPLAAVHTDTQYF. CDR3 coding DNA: TGTGCCAGCAGCCCGCTAGCGGCAGTCCACACAGATACGCAGTATTTT.

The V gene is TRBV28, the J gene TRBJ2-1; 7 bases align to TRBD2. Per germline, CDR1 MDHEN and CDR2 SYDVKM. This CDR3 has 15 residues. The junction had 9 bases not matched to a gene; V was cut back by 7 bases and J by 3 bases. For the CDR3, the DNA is TGTGCCAGCACGACCGCGGGAGCCGGCTACAATGAGCAGTTCTTC. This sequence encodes CASTTAGAGYNEQFF.